This TCR beta chain came from a study of blood T cell repertoires in COVID-19. Background on the study: Sample material is recorded as cDNA or gDNA derived from T cells, B-cell-depleted T cells, or PBMCs.

This clone was observed a handful of times. Enrolled through a virtual design, the participants were between 18 and 89 years of age and came from around 25 US areas. Membership in each cohort depended on participant-reported clinical history. Trimming took 3 bases from V and 5 from J; bases not matched to a gene: 7. The CDR3 is made up of 16 amino acids. Germline values: CDR1 KGHSH, CDR2 LQKENI. This table comes from immunoSEQ multiplex PCR, and its TCRdb copy is limited to in-frame clones, with some not included. The sample has approximately 220,000 clones, about nine tenths seen once. The specimen was PBMCs or T cells enriched from blood (not recorded which). This TCR was sampled from a woman aged 40-49 years with acute COVID-19. This chain links TRBV18 with TRBJ2-5, with TRBD1 matching 12 bases. In DNA, the CDR3 is TGTGCCAGCTCACCCGGGACAGGGGGCCTTGGGGAGACCCAGTACTTC. Its protein is CASSPGTGGLGETQYF. The variable domain in full, completed from reference TRBV18 and TRBJ2-5, reads NAGVMQNPRHLVRRRGQEARLRCSPMKGHSHVYWYRQLPEEGLKFMVYLQKENIIDESGMPKERFSAEFPKEGPSILRIQQVVRGDSAAYFCASSPGTGGLGETQYFGPGTRLLVL.